This TCR beta chain is from a study of T cells after posttransplantation cyclophosphamide. V lost 6 bases and J lost 4; bases outside the gene matches: 7. CDR1 GTSNPN and CDR2 SVGIG come from the germline V gene (reference sequence). The CDR3 covers 14 residues. There are a few counts of this clone. Its specificity is not known. Overall study results and limits: Skin or GI-infiltrating T cells shared few TRB sequences with blood. Later blood repertoires were often dominated by clones from the donor CD8+ memory compartment. TRB clonality was highly associated with recipient CMV seropositivity and reactivation.

Treatment was busulfan-fludarabine conditioning, a marrow graft, and cyclophosphamide on days +3 and +4. The data were produced by immunoSEQ multiplex PCR, yet TCRdb's version contains in-frame clones alone and is incomplete. The sample includes about 5,700 clones, none of them occurring once. The source of this sequence is a male patient aged 60-70 years who received an allogeneic stem cell transplant from a related donor, was CMV-positive, and had no GVHD. Some T cells may have come from the graft donor. The source was PBMCs, collected after allogeneic stem cell transplant with posttransplant cyclophosphamide. The chain uses TRBV30 and TRBJ1-4, with 8 bases that match TRBD1. CDR3 sequence reads: CACLDRALNEKLFF. CDR3 bases: TGTGCCTGTTTGGACAGGGCGCTTAATGAAAAACTGTTTTTT.